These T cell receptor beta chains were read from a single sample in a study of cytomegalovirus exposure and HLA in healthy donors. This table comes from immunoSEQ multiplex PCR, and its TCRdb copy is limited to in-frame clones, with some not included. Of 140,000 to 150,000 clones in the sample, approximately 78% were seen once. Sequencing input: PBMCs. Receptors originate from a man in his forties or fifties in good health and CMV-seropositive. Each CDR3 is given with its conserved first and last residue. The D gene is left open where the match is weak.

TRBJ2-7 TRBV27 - CASGPGWGDEQYF
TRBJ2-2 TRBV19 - CASPPATGSGTGELFF
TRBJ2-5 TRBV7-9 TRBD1 CSSSRQGVETQYF
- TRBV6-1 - CASSDPRGSYEQYF
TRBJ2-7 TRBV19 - CASSISGRGFEQYF
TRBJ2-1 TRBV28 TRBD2 CASNSLAGGSYNEQFF
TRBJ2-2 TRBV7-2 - CASSRGSRGELFF
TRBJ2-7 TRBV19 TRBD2 CASSLRASGEQYF
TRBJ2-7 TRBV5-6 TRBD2 CASSGSGRRGYEQYF
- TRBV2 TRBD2 CASSGLAGTYEQYF
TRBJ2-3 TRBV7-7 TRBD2 CASSPTQLAGEDTQYF
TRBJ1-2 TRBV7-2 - CASSSRGIYGYTF
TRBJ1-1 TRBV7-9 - CASRGRSANTEAFF
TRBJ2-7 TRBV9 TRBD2 CASSEAGGTYEQYF
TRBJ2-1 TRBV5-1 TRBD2 CASSLGLAGGGEQFF
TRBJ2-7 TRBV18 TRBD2 CASSVASGSWEQYF
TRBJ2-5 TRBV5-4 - CASSLVVSPGTQYF
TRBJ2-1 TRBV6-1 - CASRTNPEKHNEQFF
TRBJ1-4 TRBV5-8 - CASSLGRNEKLFF
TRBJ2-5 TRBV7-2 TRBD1 CASSFTGVGETQYF
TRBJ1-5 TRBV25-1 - CASSGQGNQPQHF
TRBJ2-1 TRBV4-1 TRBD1 CASSQPGQSKNEQFF
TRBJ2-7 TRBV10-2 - CARTLAFYEQYF
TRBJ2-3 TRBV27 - CASSLSRRADTQYF
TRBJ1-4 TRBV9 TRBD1 CASSVTEQGAREKLFF
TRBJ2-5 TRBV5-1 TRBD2 CASSLLASGSPSQETQYF
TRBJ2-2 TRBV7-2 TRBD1 CASRLSPGTANTGELFF
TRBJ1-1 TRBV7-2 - CASSLVQNTEAFF
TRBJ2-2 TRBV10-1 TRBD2 CASSGVAGVGTGELFF
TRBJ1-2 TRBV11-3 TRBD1 CASSLSGTGQYGYTF
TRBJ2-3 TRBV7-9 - CASSDLGVRGTDTQYF
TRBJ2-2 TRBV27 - CASSQTKDRTTGELFF